These 13 T cell receptor beta chains originate from one sample sequenced in a study of blood T cells in healthy people across ages. Together with a sample-barcoded 5' primer, a J-beta primer mix was included in a second PCR lasting about 6 to 11 cycles. One entry per CDR3 protein results from TCRdb running MiXCR on the 5' RACE reads. The sample yields nearly 1 million distinct CDR3 sequences, 51% seen once. The material sequenced was blood. These receptors came from a woman aged 55-69 years in good health.

This clonotype has just a few counts. V is TRBV4-1 and J is TRBJ2-6; the D gene is possibly TRBD2 (6 bases). The ends were cut back, 1 base at V and 0 bases at J, with 13 bases in the middle. In germline, CDR1 is MGHRA, CDR2 YSYEKL. CDR3 length: 18 amino acids. This CDR3 is CASSQAPGLHSGANVLTF. In DNA, the CDR3 is TGCGCCAGCAGCCAAGCGCCGGGACTGCACTCTGGGGCCAACGTCCTGACTTTC.

This clonotype was picked up a small number of times. V is TRBV7-8 and J is TRBJ2-7, with 8 bases fitting TRBD2. J was trimmed by 3 bases and V by 7 bases; bases with no gene match: 11. The CDR3 totals 15 residues. Looked up from germline, CDR1 is SGHVS and CDR2 is FQNEAQ. CDR3 amino acids: CASTQVGLDHYEQYF. In DNA, the CDR3 is TGTGCCAGCACCCAGGTGGGACTAGACCACTACGAGCAGTACTTC. Supplemented by reference TRBV7-8 and TRBJ2-7, the full variable domain reads GAGVSQSPRYKVAKRGQDVALRCDPISGHVSLFWYQQALGQGPEFLTYFQNEAQLDKSGLPSDRFFAERPEGSVSTLKIQRTQQEDSAVYLCASTQVGLDHYEQYFGPGTRLTVT.

The chain carries TRBV19 and TRBJ2-3; possible D gene TRBD1, 7 bases. Germline V gives CDR1 LNHDA, CDR2 SQIVND (reference sequence). Trimming cost V 3 bases and J 0 bases, with 13 bases left between them. This CDR3 spans 16 amino acids. The DNA for the CDR3 is TGTGCCAGTAGTATCGGGGGACAGCCTAGCACAGATACGCAGTATTTT. Translating it yields CASSIGGQPSTDTQYF.

The chain carries TRBV6-2 or TRBV6-3 and TRBJ2-7; D is unresolved. V gave up 2 bases and J gave up 5 bases, with 10 bases separating them. The CDR3 is 13 amino acids. Per the germline V gene, CDR1 is MNHEY and CDR2 is SVGEGT. This CDR3 reads CASSYVLADEQYF. CDR3 DNA: TGTGCCAGCAGTTACGTTTTAGCTGACGAGCAGTACTTC.

This chain connects TRBV5-5 to TRBJ2-1, with 9 bases fitting TRBD1. J lost 3 bases, V lost 4 bases, and 23 bases had no gene match. The CDR3 is 21 amino acids. In germline, CDR1 is SGHKS, CDR2 YYEKEE (reference sequence). CDR3: CASSAGQGSAPGAKLYNEQFF. In DNA, the CDR3 is TGTGCCAGCAGCGCCGGACAGGGGTCGGCGCCAGGAGCGAAGCTCTACAATGAGCAGTTCTTC.

This clonotype appeared once. The chain uses TRBV7-6 and TRBJ2-5, with D perhaps matching TRBD2 (5 bases). Germline-derived CDR1 and CDR2 are SGHVS and FNYEAQ. V was pared by 2 bases and J by 7 bases, with 11 bases between. The CDR3 length is 13 residues. In DNA form, the CDR3 reads TGTGCCAGCAGCTTAAAATTTGAGGGGACCCAGTACTTC. Residues: CASSLKFEGTQYF.

The chain is built from TRBV12-3 or TRBV12-4 and TRBJ2-3; D gene uncertain. Trimming cost V 4 bases and J 5 bases, with 10 bases left between them. The CDR3 runs 13 residues. The CDR3 DNA sequence: TGTGCCAGCAGTTCCCAGGAACTAGATACGCAGTATTTT. Its protein is CASSSQELDTQYF.

The CDR3 sequence is CSVAVGGGNSPLHF. In nucleotides, the CDR3 is TGCAGCGTTGCCGTTGGGGGCGGGAATTCACCCCTCCACTTT. The V gene is TRBV29-1, the J gene TRBJ1-6; maybe TRBD1 (6 bases). The V and J ends lost 4 bases and 7 bases respectively, with 14 bases between them. Germline V CDR1 and CDR2: SQVTM, ANQGSEA. The CDR3 loop spans 14 amino acids.

V gene TRBV7-9 combines with J gene TRBJ2-3; 8 positions agree with TRBD2. Germline V gene lookup returns CDR1 SEHNR and CDR2 FQNEAQ (reference sequence). Unmatched junction bases numbered 14, after V lost 1 base and J lost 2 bases. The CDR3 totals 19 residues. The CDR3 DNA is TGTGCCAGCAGCTTAGACGTATCCCCGGGACTAGGGGCCACAGATACGCAGTATTTT. It encodes CASSLDVSPGLGATDTQYF.

This clonotype was counted a few times. V usage is TRBV15 and J usage is TRBJ2-7; 7 bases fit TRBD1. The CDR3 totals 16 residues. Germline CDR1 reads LNHNV; CDR2 reads YYDKDF (reference sequence). The trim removed 0 bases at V and 7 bases at J, leaving 12 bases unmatched. The CDR3 bases are TGTGCCACCAGCAGAGATATGGACAGGAGGTCGGGGGAGCAGTACTTC. It codes for CATSRDMDRRSGEQYF.

This chain connects TRBV4-3 to TRBJ1-1; tentative D call: TRBD1 (6 bases). The CDR3 runs to 15 residues. Germline V gene lookup returns CDR1 LGHNA and CDR2 YSLEER. Trimming cost V 0 bases and J 2 bases, with 10 bases left between them. The CDR3 region has the DNA TGCGCCAGCAGCCAAGATCCAGGGGTAAACACTGAAGCTTTCTTT. It encodes CASSQDPGVNTEAFF.

This clonotype has a handful of counts. This chain joins TRBV12-3 or TRBV12-4 and TRBJ1-5, with no clear D. The CDR3 totals 14 residues. V lost 5 bases and J 2 bases, leaving 10 bases between the germline ends. CDR3 bases: TGTGCCAGCAGTCTGGATCTCGGCAATCAGCCCCAGCATTTT. Translation gives CASSLDLGNQPQHF.

This clonotype was counted only a few times. The V call is TRBV29-1, the J call TRBJ2-5, with D unclear. V shed 6 bases and J shed 4 bases, with 18 bases lying between them. Looked up from germline, CDR1 is SQVTM and CDR2 is ANQGSEA. The CDR3 runs 14 residues. The DNA of the CDR3 is TGCAGCGTGGATGCAACCGCCTACAGAGAGACCCAGTACTTC. This encodes CSVDATAYRETQYF. The full variable domain, in which reference TRBV29-1 and TRBJ2-5 provide the parts outside the CDR3, is SAVISQKPSRDICQRGTSLTIQCQVDSQVTMMFWYRQQPGQSLTLIATANQGSEATYESGFVIDKFPISRPNLTFSTLTVSNMSPEDSSIYLCSVDATAYRETQYFGPGTRLLVL.